Listed below are T cell receptor beta chains from one sample, sequenced in a study of CD8+ T cells in alopecia areata. The data were produced by immunoSEQ multiplex PCR, yet TCRdb's version contains in-frame clones alone and is incomplete. The sample lists around 100,000 clones; approximately 51% were seen once. Sample: CD4+ T cells sorted from blood, taken at week 24, from a patient treated with tofacitinib. Receptors were obtained from a human donor with alopecia areata. The CDR3 runs from the conserved cysteine through the conserved F or W. The order of the fields is CDR3 protein, CDR3 DNA, V gene, D gene, J gene, clone size. A D gene is named only where the DNA matches it firmly. Clone size is not always given. Where it is, it says once, few, many or a class for expanded clones.

CDR3aa: CASSASGTSADEQFF
CDR3nt: TGTGCCAGTAGTGCATCCGGGACTAGCGCCGATGAGCAGTTCTTC
v_gene: TRBV19
d_gene: TRBD2
j_gene: TRBJ2-1
abundance: many

CDR3aa: CASSLSAGGSSYNSPLHF
CDR3nt: TGCGCCAGCAGCCTATCAGCAGGGGGGAGCTCCTATAATTCACCCCTCCACTTT
v_gene: TRBV7-3
d_gene: TRBD1
j_gene: TRBJ1-6
abundance: few

CDR3aa: CASSLAPEGFYGYTF
CDR3nt: TGCGCCAGCAGCTTGGCCCCGGAGGGGTTCTATGGCTACACCTTC
v_gene: TRBV5-1
d_gene: -
j_gene: TRBJ1-2
abundance: -

CDR3aa: CASRSNYGYTF
CDR3nt: TGTGCCAGCAGGTCGAACTATGGCTACACCTTC
v_gene: TRBV27
d_gene: -
j_gene: TRBJ1-2
abundance: -

CDR3aa: CASSPGQGYSGYTF
CDR3nt: TGTGCCAGCAGCCCGGGACAGGGGTATAGTGGCTACACCTTC
v_gene: TRBV6-6
d_gene: TRBD1
j_gene: TRBJ1-2
abundance: -

CDR3aa: CAWKETLQGSTDTQYF
CDR3nt: TGTGCCTGGAAGGAAACTTTACAGGGGAGCACAGATACGCAGTATTTT
v_gene: TRBV30
d_gene: TRBD1
j_gene: TRBJ2-3
abundance: -

CDR3aa: CASSQGQGTNSPLHF
CDR3nt: TGTGCCAGCAGCCAGGGACAGGGGACGAATTCACCCCTCCACTTT
v_gene: TRBV7-2
d_gene: TRBD1
j_gene: TRBJ1-6
abundance: -

CDR3aa: CASSLQGNTEAFF
CDR3nt: TGTGCCAGCAGCTTACAGGGGAACACTGAAGCTTTCTTT
v_gene: TRBV7-2
d_gene: -
j_gene: TRBJ1-1
abundance: few

CDR3aa: CASSVGISLETQYF
CDR3nt: TGTGCCAGCAGCGTAGGTATAAGTCTGGAGACCCAGTACTTC
v_gene: TRBV9
d_gene: -
j_gene: TRBJ2-5
abundance: once

CDR3aa: CASSPGLGETQYF
CDR3nt: TGTGCCAGCAGCCCCGGTCTCGGGGAGACCCAGTACTTC
v_gene: TRBV7-6
d_gene: -
j_gene: TRBJ2-5
abundance: few

CDR3aa: CASSLNRDGNQPQHF
CDR3nt: TGTGCCAGCAGTCTAAACAGGGATGGCAATCAGCCCCAGCATTTT
v_gene: TRBV6-5
d_gene: -
j_gene: TRBJ1-5
abundance: -

CDR3aa: CASSIGQGYPEAFF
CDR3nt: TGTGCCAGTAGTATTGGACAGGGGTATCCTGAAGCTTTCTTT
v_gene: TRBV19
d_gene: TRBD1
j_gene: TRBJ1-1
abundance: -

CDR3aa: CASSSSAGYGYTF
CDR3nt: TGTGCCAGCAGCTCCTCCGCCGGCTATGGCTACACCTTC
v_gene: TRBV7-2
d_gene: -
j_gene: TRBJ1-2
abundance: few

CDR3aa: CSGQQGSNTGELFF
CDR3nt: TGCAGCGGCCAACAGGGGTCGAACACCGGGGAGCTGTTTTTT
v_gene: TRBV29-1
d_gene: TRBD1
j_gene: TRBJ2-2
abundance: -

CDR3aa: CSSLGEGGNPGSYTF
CDR3nt: TGCAGCTCTTTGGGGGAGGGCGGAAATCCCGGGAGCTACACCTTC
v_gene: TRBV29-1
d_gene: -
j_gene: TRBJ1-2
abundance: few

CDR3aa: CSAGTANEAFF
CDR3nt: TGCAGCGCTGGGACAGCTAATGAAGCTTTCTTT
v_gene: TRBV29-1
d_gene: TRBD1
j_gene: TRBJ1-1
abundance: few

CDR3aa: CASKSTGGASPLHF
CDR3nt: TGTGCCAGCAAATCGACAGGGGGCGCGTCACCCCTCCACTTT
v_gene: TRBV6-6
d_gene: TRBD1
j_gene: TRBJ1-6
abundance: -

CDR3aa: CASSLHRQAEQFF
CDR3nt: TGTGCCAGCAGCTTACATAGACAGGCTGAGCAGTTCTTC
v_gene: TRBV7-2
d_gene: -
j_gene: TRBJ2-1
abundance: few

CDR3aa: CASSLVAGGRSSYNEQFF
CDR3nt: TGTGCCAGCAGCTTAGTAGCGGGGGGACGGAGCTCCTACAATGAGCAGTTCTTC
v_gene: TRBV11-2
d_gene: TRBD2
j_gene: TRBJ2-1
abundance: -

CDR3aa: CASSSWPAGSTEAFF
CDR3nt: TGTGCCAGCAGCTCGTGGCCGGCCGGGAGCACTGAAGCTTTCTTT
v_gene: TRBV7-2
d_gene: -
j_gene: TRBJ1-1
abundance: -

CDR3aa: CAWSYTLDTQYF
CDR3nt: TGTGCCTGGAGCTACACTCTAGATACGCAGTATTTT
v_gene: TRBV30
d_gene: -
j_gene: TRBJ2-3
abundance: few

CDR3aa: CASSLDGVGQPQHF
CDR3nt: TGCGCCAGCAGCTTGGATGGGGTCGGTCAGCCCCAGCATTTT
v_gene: TRBV5-1
d_gene: -
j_gene: TRBJ1-5
abundance: few

CDR3aa: CAWSVSPARYF
CDR3nt: TGTGCCTGGAGTGTTAGCCCCGCCAGGTACTTC
v_gene: TRBV30
d_gene: -
j_gene: TRBJ2-4
abundance: -

CDR3aa: CASSYSGGGETQYF
CDR3nt: TGTGCCAGCAGTTATTCAGGGGGCGGTGAGACCCAGTACTTC
v_gene: TRBV6-6
d_gene: TRBD1
j_gene: TRBJ2-5
abundance: -

CDR3aa: CASSQGNRQAEAFF
CDR3nt: TGCGCCAGCAGCCAGGGAAACAGACAGGCTGAAGCTTTCTTT
v_gene: TRBV4-3
d_gene: -
j_gene: TRBJ1-1
abundance: -

CDR3aa: CASSLRGGAWDEQFF
CDR3nt: TGCGCCAGCAGCCTCCGCGGGGGGGCCTGGGATGAGCAGTTCTTC
v_gene: TRBV5-1
d_gene: TRBD2
j_gene: TRBJ2-1
abundance: -

CDR3aa: CASSSRQGGFAVEAFF
CDR3nt: TGTGCCAGCAGCTCCCGACAGGGAGGGTTCGCGGTTGAAGCTTTCTTT
v_gene: TRBV7-8
d_gene: TRBD1
j_gene: TRBJ1-1
abundance: few

CDR3aa: CSAIERYEQYF
CDR3nt: TGCAGTGCTATTGAACGCTACGAGCAGTACTTC
v_gene: TRBV20-1
d_gene: -
j_gene: TRBJ2-7
abundance: -

CDR3aa: CASSQDRGGVKTQYF
CDR3nt: TGCGCCAGCAGCCAAGATCGAGGGGGTGTAAAGACCCAGTACTTC
v_gene: TRBV4-1
d_gene: -
j_gene: TRBJ2-5
abundance: -

CDR3aa: CAWSVDLGHGYTF
CDR3nt: TGTGCCTGGAGTGTCGACCTCGGGCATGGCTACACCTTC
v_gene: TRBV30
d_gene: -
j_gene: TRBJ1-2
abundance: -

CDR3aa: CASRLTSGASYEQYF
CDR3nt: TGTGCCAGCAGACTGACTAGCGGGGCCTCCTACGAGCAGTACTTC
v_gene: TRBV9
d_gene: TRBD2
j_gene: TRBJ2-7
abundance: few

CDR3aa: CASSPRGDSRGGYTF
CDR3nt: TGTGCCAGCAGCCCGAGGGGGGACAGCAGGGGTGGCTACACCTTC
v_gene: TRBV9
d_gene: TRBD1
j_gene: TRBJ1-2
abundance: few

CDR3aa: CASSSHDMGAVYGYTF
CDR3nt: TGTGCCAGCAGTTCACACGATATGGGGGCGGTCTATGGCTACACCTTC
v_gene: TRBV6-5
d_gene: -
j_gene: TRBJ1-2
abundance: few

CDR3aa: CASAAGWKETQYF
CDR3nt: TGTGCCTCCGCAGCAGGGTGGAAAGAGACCCAGTACTTC
v_gene: TRBV30
d_gene: -
j_gene: TRBJ2-5
abundance: few

CDR3aa: CASRQTGVRGYTF
CDR3nt: TGTGCCAGCAGGCAGACAGGGGTTCGTGGCTACACCTTC
v_gene: TRBV5-6
d_gene: TRBD1
j_gene: TRBJ1-2
abundance: -

CDR3aa: CASSPTSGNTIYF
CDR3nt: TGTGCCAGCAGTCCAACTTCTGGAAACACCATATATTTT
v_gene: TRBV7-9
d_gene: -
j_gene: TRBJ1-3
abundance: medium-sized

CDR3aa: CASSAGQNYGYTF
CDR3nt: TGTGCCAGCAGCGCTGGACAGAACTATGGCTACACCTTC
v_gene: TRBV25-1
d_gene: -
j_gene: TRBJ1-2
abundance: few

CDR3aa: CASSGQDYGTEAFF
CDR3nt: TGTGCCAGCTCCGGACAGGATTACGGGACTGAAGCTTTCTTT
v_gene: TRBV18
d_gene: TRBD1
j_gene: TRBJ1-1
abundance: -

CDR3aa: CASSGASTNYGYTF
CDR3nt: TGTGCCAGCAGTGGGGCATCAACTAACTATGGCTACACCTTC
v_gene: TRBV2
d_gene: -
j_gene: TRBJ1-2
abundance: -

CDR3aa: CASSLGGGTYNEQFF
CDR3nt: TGTGCCAGCAGCTTAGGAGGGGGGACCTACAATGAGCAGTTCTTC
v_gene: TRBV7-3
d_gene: -
j_gene: TRBJ2-1
abundance: -

CDR3aa: CAWNSHEGTGNQAQHF
CDR3nt: TGTGCCTGGAACTCTCACGAAGGGACTGGCAATCAGGCCCAGCATTTT
v_gene: TRBV30
d_gene: -
j_gene: TRBJ1-5
abundance: few

CDR3aa: CATSRTGANYGYTF
CDR3nt: TGTGCCACCAGCAGGACAGGGGCTAACTATGGCTACACCTTC
v_gene: TRBV15
d_gene: TRBD1
j_gene: TRBJ1-2
abundance: few

CDR3aa: CASSEGTAQGALFTDTQYF
CDR3nt: TGTGCCAGCAGTGAAGGGACTGCGCAGGGGGCGCTTTTCACAGATACGCAGTATTTT
v_gene: TRBV6-1
d_gene: TRBD1
j_gene: TRBJ2-3
abundance: -

CDR3aa: CSVGGGNEKLFF
CDR3nt: TGCAGCGTTGGAGGGGGGAATGAAAAACTGTTTTTT
v_gene: TRBV29-1
d_gene: -
j_gene: TRBJ1-4
abundance: -

CDR3aa: CASSHRGTRSSYNEQFF
CDR3nt: TGCGCCAGCAGCCATCGTGGGACTCGGAGCTCCTACAATGAGCAGTTCTTC
v_gene: TRBV4-1
d_gene: -
j_gene: TRBJ2-1
abundance: -